This T cell receptor (beta chain) was observed in a study of neurological immune-mediated disorders. Study outcomes and limitations: TCR-beta repertoires seemed private in all groups, with no expanded CDR3 amino acid sequences shared.

The CDR3 covers 13 residues. Deletions cut 4 bases from V and 1 base from J, with 7 bases between. Germline V gene data show CDR1 as SQVTM and CDR2 as ANQGSEA. In the case of this clonotype: What it recognizes is unknown.

Each TCR transcript was tagged with a 10-nucleotide random UMI during 5'RACE. TCRdb reanalysed the 5' RACE reads using MiXCR and keeps one entry per CDR3 protein. The table lists tens of thousands of distinct CDR3 sequences, about a tenth of them singletons. Libraries used 2 million unsorted PBMCs kept frozen in RNAlater. V usage is TRBV29-1 and J usage is TRBJ2-2; D is undetermined. The receptor's source is a man aged 35 to 55 in good health. Input material: PBMCs. The CDR3 sequence: CSVGQLNTGELFF. The CDR3 nucleotides read TGCAGCGTTGGGCAGCTGAACACCGGGGAGCTGTTTTTT.